This record concerns one T cell receptor beta chain sequence. Its antigen remains unknown. This CDR3 contains 13 residues. Trimming left V 1 base short and J 2 bases short, with 5 bases between. In germline, CDR1 is SQVTM, CDR2 ANQGSEA. This entry is derived from a study of CD8 T cells in Susac syndrome. An amount of RNA that ranged from roughly 0.45 to 1 ug was reverse transcribed with random hexamers. Each CDR3 protein gets one entry after TCRdb re-called the immunoSEQ multiplex PCR reads with MiXCR. This sample has 250,000 to 300,000 distinct CDR3 sequences, with approximately 81% found just once. Whole-study results and caveats: It was acknowledged in the study that the number of individuals who were included in its TCR sequencing and HLA analysis was relatively small.

This sequence originates from a human donor with multiple sclerosis. Sequencing was carried out using CD8+ T cells from PBMCs. The rearrangement uses TRBV29-1 and TRBJ2-2, with D unresolved. The CDR3 nucleotides are TGCAGCGTTGAAGGGGGAAACACCGGGGAGCTGTTTTTT. It codes for CSVEGGNTGELFF.